The T cell receptor (beta chain) under discussion was sequenced for a study of T cell responses to AZD1222 COVID-19 vaccine. Study-wide points: A mostly white British donor set with more females was recruited, and clonal diversity was possibly underestimated. Baseline seropositivity occurred in only six AZD1222 recipients.

Germline values: CDR1 MNHEY, CDR2 SVGAGI. The ends lost 6 bases at V and 2 bases at J; junction bases unmatched: 3. This CDR3 comprises 13 residues. With regard to this clone: Antigen specificity is unknown.

The data were produced by immunoSEQ multiplex PCR, yet TCRdb's version contains in-frame clones alone and is incomplete. The top ten clones hold roughly 2.7% of a sample with some 25,000 clones, roughly 85% of them seen once. The TCR comes from an adult who received the AZD1222 COVID-19 vaccine. The source was peripheral blood, collected 28 days after the second AZD1222 dose. J is TRBJ2-5 and V is TRBV6-5; the match to TRBD1 covers 7 bases. The chain's CDR3 is CASRPTGQETQYF. The CDR3 region has the DNA TGTGCCAGCAGGCCGACAGGGCAAGAGACCCAGTACTTC.